Sequencing of this T cell receptor beta chain was carried out in a study of T cells in Graves' hyperthyroidism and ophthalmopathy. In its sample, this clonotype was seen a few times. Amplified TCR beta CDR3 regions derived from RNA transcripts. When the TCR CDR3 underwent first-round RT-PCR, the HTBI primer set was used. TCRdb redid the calling of the multiplex PCR reads with MiXCR, one entry per CDR3 protein. The sample shows about 560,000 distinct CDR3 sequences, around 45% of them seen only once. This CDR3 has 15 residues. Germline V gene data show CDR1 as SQVTM and CDR2 as ANQGSEA. Trimming took 2 bases from V and 0 from J, leaving 10 bases between them. Patients counted as stable if ophthalmopathy did not develop within 18 months. Newly diagnosed hyperthyroidism, duration under 2 months, in patients aged 18 to 65. Patients having uncontrolled infection, another autoimmune disease, pregnancy or lactation were not included.

Sequencing was performed on peripheral blood or thyroid tissue (not recorded which). The receptor was isolated from a woman aged 18-29 years with Graves' hyperthyroidism. The chain is built from TRBV29-1 and TRBJ2-2; unclear D gene. The CDR3 DNA reads as TGCAGCGTTGAAATAGCAGGAACGAACACCGGGGAGCTGTTTTTT. It codes for CSVEIAGTNTGELFF.